Listed below are T cell receptor beta chains from one sample, sequenced in a study of cytomegalovirus exposure and HLA in healthy donors. Sequencing was performed with immunoSEQ multiplex PCR; in TCRdb, only in-frame clones are kept and a portion is missing. The repertoire holds about 200,000 clones, with over 80% as singletons. The material sequenced was PBMCs. The receptors were gathered from a boy younger than 10 in good health and CMV-seronegative. Each CDR3 is given with its conserved first and last residue. D genes are given only for firm matches. Not every row has a clone size; where given, it reads once, few, many or a size class.

CDR3 protein	CDR3 DNA	V gene	J gene	clone size	D gene
CASSLMTGGTEAFF	TGTGCCAGCAGCCTCATGACAGGGGGCACTGAAGCTTTCTTT	TRBV7-8	TRBJ1-1	.	TRBD1
CASSLVGTSGTEQQYF	TGTGCCAGCTCCCTGGTTGGGACTAGCGGGACTGAGCAGCAGTATTTT	TRBV9	TRBJ2-3	.	TRBD2
CAWSIGVRDTYGYTF	TGTGCCTGGAGTATAGGGGTTAGGGACACCTATGGCTACACCTTC	TRBV30	TRBJ1-2	.	.
CAGSYPAYRGTGELFF	TGTGCCGGCAGTTACCCAGCTTACAGGGGAACCGGGGAGCTGTTTTTT	TRBV6-6	TRBJ2-2	.	TRBD1
CAWGPSTDTQYF	TGTGCCTGGGGGCCTAGCACAGATACGCAGTATTTT	TRBV30	TRBJ2-3	.	.
CASSLATGAAKNIQYF	TGTGCCAGCAGCTTGGCTACAGGGGCGGCCAAAAACATTCAGTACTTC	TRBV5-6	TRBJ2-4	.	TRBD1
CASSLRREQYF	TGCGCCAGCAGCCTTAGGAGGGAGCAGTACTTC	TRBV4-1	TRBJ2-7	.	.
CASSYSSANTEAFF	TGTGCCAGCAGTTACTCGAGCGCGAACACTGAAGCTTTCTTT	TRBV6-6	TRBJ1-1	.	.
CASSGDQTGLAGNAIYF	TGTGCCAGCAGCGGAGATCAAACAGGGTTAGCTGGAAACGCCATATATTTT	TRBV9	TRBJ1-3	.	.
CASSTSGGVYYEQYF	TGTGCCAGCAGTACCTCCGGGGGGGTGTACTACGAGCAGTACTTC	TRBV2	TRBJ2-7	.	TRBD2
CSSSQDNWEQYF	TGTTCCAGCAGCCAGGACAATTGGGAGCAGTACTTC	TRBV7-9	TRBJ2-7	.	.
CASRPREGVTYEQYF	TGTGCCAGCAGACCCAGAGAGGGGGTTACCTACGAGCAGTACTTC	TRBV2	TRBJ2-7	.	.
CASSLETDHNEQFF	TGTGCCAGCAGCTTAGAGACAGATCACAATGAGCAGTTCTTC	TRBV7-2	TRBJ2-1	.	.
CASSLGTGAEQYF	TGCGCCAGCAGCTTGGGGACAGGGGCCGAGCAGTACTTC	TRBV5-1	TRBJ2-7	.	TRBD1
CASSVGGGGGTEAFF	TGTGCCAGCAGCGTCGGGGGTGGGGGGGGGACTGAAGCTTTCTTT	TRBV9	TRBJ1-1	.	.
CASSQDGGQGNQPQHF	TGCGCCAGCAGCCAAGATGGGGGACAGGGCAATCAGCCCCAGCATTTT	TRBV4-1	TRBJ1-5	.	TRBD1
CASSEMASGGATDTQYF	TGTGCCAGCAGTGAAATGGCTAGCGGGGGGGCAACAGATACGCAGTATTTT	TRBV2	TRBJ2-3	.	TRBD2
CASSLGLNTGELFF	TGTGCCAGCAGCTTAGGACTCAACACCGGGGAGCTGTTTTTT	TRBV7-6	TRBJ2-2	.	.
CASSPKDRAKNIQYF	TGTGCCAGCAGCCCAAAGGACAGAGCCAAAAACATTCAGTACTTC	TRBV7-9	TRBJ2-4	once	.
CASSQDSGRADTQYF	TGCGCCAGCAGCCAAGATAGCGGGAGGGCAGATACGCAGTATTTT	TRBV4-1	TRBJ2-3	.	TRBD2
CASSLLGAGETQYF	TGCGCCAGCAGCTTGTTAGGAGCGGGAGAGACCCAGTACTTC	TRBV5-1	TRBJ2-5	.	.
CASSVRGGLAGVDTQYF	TGTGCCAGCAGCGTCCGAGGGGGGCTAGCGGGGGTAGATACGCAGTATTTT	TRBV11-2	TRBJ2-3	.	TRBD2
CASSAGTGYSPLHF	TGTGCCAGCAGCGCCGGGACAGGCTATTCACCCCTCCACTTT	TRBV7-6	TRBJ1-6	.	TRBD1
CASSLEPTGTTEAFF	TGTGCCAGCAGCTTAGAGCCAACAGGGACCACTGAAGCTTTCTTT	TRBV7-3	TRBJ1-1	.	.
CASSGIIPDEQFF	TGTGCCAGCAGCGGGATCATCCCCGATGAGCAGTTCTTC	TRBV6-1	TRBJ2-1	.	.
CASSDNIGGQGYEQYF	TGTGCCAGCAGTGATAATATCGGGGGGCAGGGCTACGAGCAGTACTTC	TRBV25-1	TRBJ2-7	.	.
CASSPRGLAGQYNEQFF	TGTGCCAGCAGCCCCCGTGGGCTAGCGGGACAGTACAATGAGCAGTTCTTC	TRBV11-1	TRBJ2-1	.	TRBD2
CSVPKTGTIAGELFF	TGCAGCGTCCCAAAGACAGGGACGATCGCCGGGGAGCTGTTTTTT	TRBV29-1	TRBJ2-2	few	TRBD1
CASSSLNEQFF	TGTGCCAGCAGCTCTCTGAATGAGCAGTTCTTC	TRBV11-2	TRBJ2-1	.	.
CASSIETGSTEAFF	TGTGCCAGCAGCATCGAAACAGGGAGCACTGAAGCTTTCTTT	TRBV2	TRBJ1-1	.	.
CASSPTGTFSGNTIYF	TGTGCCAGCAGCCCGACAGGGACTTTCTCTGGAAACACCATATATTTT	TRBV7-6	TRBJ1-3	.	TRBD1
CASSLVNGWATEAFF	TGTGCCAGCAGCTTAGTGAACGGTTGGGCCACTGAAGCTTTCTTT	TRBV11-1	TRBJ1-1	.	.
CAWTTQGAGGYTF	TGTGCCTGGACCACTCAGGGGGCGGGTGGCTACACCTTC	TRBV30	TRBJ1-2	.	TRBD1
CAWSVVRGGRDTQYF	TGTGCCTGGAGTGTCGTGCGGGGGGGCAGGGATACGCAGTATTTT	TRBV30	TRBJ2-3	.	TRBD2
CASSEDRNTGELFF	TGCGCCAGCAGTGAGGACAGGAACACCGGGGAGCTGTTTTTT	TRBV10-1	TRBJ2-2	few	.
CASSLGVVLAENPYEQYF	TGTGCCAGCAGCTTGGGGGTGGTGTTAGCGGAGAACCCCTACGAGCAGTACTTC	TRBV5-6	TRBJ2-7	few	.
CATSREGSGANVLTF	TGTGCCACCAGCAGAGAAGGGAGTGGGGCCAACGTCCTGACTTTC	TRBV15	TRBJ2-6	.	.
CASSLVAGFTDTQYF	TGTGCCAGCAGCTTAGTAGCGGGATTCACAGATACGCAGTATTTT	TRBV7-2	TRBJ2-3	.	TRBD2
CASSETGARSPLHF	TGTGCCAGCAGTGAGACAGGGGCTAGATCACCCCTCCACTTT	TRBV6-1	TRBJ1-6	few	TRBD1
CASSLLRQENIQYF	TGTGCCAGCAGCTTGCTGCGACAGGAAAACATTCAGTACTTC	TRBV5-6	TRBJ2-4	.	.
CAISGGTEDNEQFF	TGTGCCATCAGTGGAGGGACAGAAGACAATGAGCAGTTCTTC	TRBV10-3	TRBJ2-1	.	TRBD1
CASRRRTGDTEAFF	TGTGCCAGCAGGAGACGGACAGGGGATACTGAAGCTTTCTTT	TRBV21-1	TRBJ1-1	.	.
CSVAPDPGQDYGYTF	TGCAGCGTTGCACCTGATCCGGGACAGGACTATGGCTACACCTTC	TRBV29-1	TRBJ1-2	.	TRBD1
CASSDDRTSGGYEQYF	TGTGCCAGCAGCGATGACAGGACTAGCGGCGGCTACGAGCAGTACTTC	TRBV5-6	TRBJ2-7	once	TRBD2
CASSIGRADYEQYF	TGTGCCAGTAGTATAGGCAGGGCGGACTACGAGCAGTACTTC	TRBV19	TRBJ2-7	.	.
CASSSPESYEQYF	TGTGCCAGCAGCTCCCCGGAGTCCTACGAGCAGTACTTC	TRBV5-4	TRBJ2-7	.	.
CASSQGGLVSPDTQYF	TGCGCCAGCAGCCAAGGAGGACTAGTATCCCCAGATACGCAGTATTTT	TRBV4-1	TRBJ2-3	.	TRBD2
CAWSVREGSAQFF	TGTGCCTGGAGTGTAAGGGAGGGCTCAGCGCAGTTCTTC	TRBV30	TRBJ2-1	.	TRBD2
CASSRGGSEQFF	TGCGCCAGCAGCCGCGGTGGGTCCGAGCAGTTCTTC	TRBV4-1	TRBJ2-1	.	.
CASSFLAGRGYTF	TGTGCCAGCAGTTTCCTGGCAGGGCGAGGCTACACCTTC	TRBV25-1	TRBJ1-2	.	.
CASSSRGRRETQYF	TGTGCCAGCAGTTCAAGGGGGCGCAGAGAGACCCAGTACTTC	TRBV27	TRBJ2-5	.	TRBD1
CASSLEKGADTQYF	TGCGCCAGCAGCTTGGAAAAGGGGGCAGATACGCAGTATTTT	TRBV5-1	TRBJ2-3	.	.
CASSTLAGAISYEQYF	TGTGCCAGCAGCACACTAGCGGGGGCGATCTCCTACGAGCAGTACTTC	TRBV5-6	TRBJ2-7	.	TRBD2
CASSGQLGNQPQHF	TGTGCCAGCAGTGGACAGCTGGGCAATCAGCCCCAGCATTTT	TRBV2	TRBJ1-5	few	.
CASSQAGGLYNEQFF	TGCGCCAGCAGCCAGGCGGGGGGGCTGTACAATGAGCAGTTCTTC	TRBV4-1	TRBJ2-1	.	TRBD2
CASSLEVRHTEAFF	TGCGCCAGCAGCTTGGAAGTCAGGCACACTGAAGCTTTCTTT	TRBV5-1	TRBJ1-1	few	.
CASSPSGTGVGYTF	TGTGCCAGCAGCCCTAGTGGGACAGGGGTAGGCTACACCTTC	TRBV7-9	TRBJ1-2	once	TRBD1
CASSPTRGGLEQYF	TGTGCCAGCAGCCCAACTCGGGGTGGGCTCGAGCAGTACTTC	TRBV7-2	TRBJ2-7	.	.